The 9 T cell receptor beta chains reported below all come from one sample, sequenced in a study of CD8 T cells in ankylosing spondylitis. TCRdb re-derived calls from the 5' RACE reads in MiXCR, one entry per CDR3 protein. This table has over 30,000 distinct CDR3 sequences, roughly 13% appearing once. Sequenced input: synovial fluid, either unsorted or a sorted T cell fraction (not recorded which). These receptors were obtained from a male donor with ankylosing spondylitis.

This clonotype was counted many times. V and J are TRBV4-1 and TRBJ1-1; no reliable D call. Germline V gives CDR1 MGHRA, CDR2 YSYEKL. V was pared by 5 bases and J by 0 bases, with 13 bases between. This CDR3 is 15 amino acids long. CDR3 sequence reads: CASSMDSPVNTEAFF. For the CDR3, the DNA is TGCGCCAGCAGCATGGATTCACCCGTGAACACTGAAGCTTTCTTT.

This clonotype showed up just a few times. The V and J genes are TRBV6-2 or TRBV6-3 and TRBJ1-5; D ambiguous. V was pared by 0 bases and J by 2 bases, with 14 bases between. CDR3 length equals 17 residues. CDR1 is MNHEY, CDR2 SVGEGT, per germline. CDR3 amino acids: CASSYSSRRQGNQPQHF. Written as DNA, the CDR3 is TGTGCCAGCAGTTACTCGAGTAGGAGGCAGGGCAATCAGCCCCAGCATTTT.

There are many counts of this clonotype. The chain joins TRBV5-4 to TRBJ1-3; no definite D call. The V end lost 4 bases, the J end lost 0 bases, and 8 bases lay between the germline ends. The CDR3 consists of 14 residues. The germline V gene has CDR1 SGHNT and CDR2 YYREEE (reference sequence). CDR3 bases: TGTGCCAGCAGCCCTCGGAGCTCTGGAAACACCATATATTTT. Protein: CASSPRSSGNTIYF.

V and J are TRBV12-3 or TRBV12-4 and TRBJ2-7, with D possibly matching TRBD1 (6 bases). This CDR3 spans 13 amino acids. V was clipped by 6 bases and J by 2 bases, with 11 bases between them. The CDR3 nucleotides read TGTGCCAGCAGAATCAGGGGTACCTACGAGCAGTACTTC. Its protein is CASRIRGTYEQYF.

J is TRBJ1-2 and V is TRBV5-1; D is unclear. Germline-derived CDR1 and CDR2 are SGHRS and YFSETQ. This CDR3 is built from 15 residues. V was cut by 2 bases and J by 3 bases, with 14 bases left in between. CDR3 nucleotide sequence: TGCGCCAGCAGCTTCCCGGGCAGCTCCTACTATGGCTACACCTTC. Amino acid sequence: CASSFPGSSYYGYTF.

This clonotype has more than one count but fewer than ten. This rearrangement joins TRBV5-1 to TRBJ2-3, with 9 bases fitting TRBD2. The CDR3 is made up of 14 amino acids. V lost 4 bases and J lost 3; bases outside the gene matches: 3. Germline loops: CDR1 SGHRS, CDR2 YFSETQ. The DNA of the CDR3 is TGCGCCAGCAGCCTCGGACTAGCGACAGATACGCAGTATTTT. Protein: CASSLGLATDTQYF.

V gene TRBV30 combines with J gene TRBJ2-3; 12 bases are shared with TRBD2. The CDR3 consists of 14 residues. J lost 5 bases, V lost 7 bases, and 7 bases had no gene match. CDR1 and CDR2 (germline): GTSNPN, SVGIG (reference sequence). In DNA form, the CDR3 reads TGTGCCTTGCGGACTAGCGGGGAGGTAGATACGCAGTATTTT. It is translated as CALRTSGEVDTQYF.

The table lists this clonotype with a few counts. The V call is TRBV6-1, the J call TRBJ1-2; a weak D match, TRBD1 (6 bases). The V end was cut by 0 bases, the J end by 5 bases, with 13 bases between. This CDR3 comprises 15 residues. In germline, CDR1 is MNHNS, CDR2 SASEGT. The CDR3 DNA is TGTGCCAGCAGTGAAGCGGACGGGGGCGGGTATGGCTACACCTTC. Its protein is CASSEADGGGYGYTF.

In DNA, the CDR3 is TGTGCCAGCAGTTATCTAGCGGGAGGGCCAAATGAGCAGTTCTTC. Protein sequence: CASSYLAGGPNEQFF. The V and J genes are TRBV27 and TRBJ2-1; 12 positions agree with TRBD2. Trimming cost V 4 bases and J 7 bases; bases outside gene matches: 5. Germline CDR1 MNHEY, CDR2 SMNVEV (reference sequence). This CDR3 spans 15 amino acids.